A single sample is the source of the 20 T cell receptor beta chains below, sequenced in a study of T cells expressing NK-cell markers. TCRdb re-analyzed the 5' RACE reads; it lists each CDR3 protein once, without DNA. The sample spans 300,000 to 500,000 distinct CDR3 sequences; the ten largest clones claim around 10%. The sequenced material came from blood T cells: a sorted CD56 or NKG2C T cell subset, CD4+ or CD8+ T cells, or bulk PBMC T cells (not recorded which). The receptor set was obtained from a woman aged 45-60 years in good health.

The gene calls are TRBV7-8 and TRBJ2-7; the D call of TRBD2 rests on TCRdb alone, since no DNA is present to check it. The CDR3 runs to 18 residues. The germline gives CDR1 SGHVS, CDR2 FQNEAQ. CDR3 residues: CASSFLSVAGLARYEQYF.

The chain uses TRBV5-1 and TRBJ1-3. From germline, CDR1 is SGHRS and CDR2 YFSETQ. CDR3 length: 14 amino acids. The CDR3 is CASSLDVSGNTIYF.

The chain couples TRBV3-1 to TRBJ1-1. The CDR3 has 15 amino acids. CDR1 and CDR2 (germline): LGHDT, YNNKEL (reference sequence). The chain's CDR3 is CASSQQRARAPEAFF. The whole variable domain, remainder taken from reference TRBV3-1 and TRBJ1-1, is DTAVSQTPKYLVTQMGNDKSIKCEQNLGHDTMYWYKQDSKKFLKIMFSYNNKELIINETVPNRFSPKSPDKAHLNLHINSLELGDSAVYFCASSQQRARAPEAFFGQGTRLTVV.

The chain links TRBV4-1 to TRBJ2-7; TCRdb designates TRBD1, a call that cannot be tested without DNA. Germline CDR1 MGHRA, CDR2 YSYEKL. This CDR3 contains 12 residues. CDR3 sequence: CASSQPWGEQYF.

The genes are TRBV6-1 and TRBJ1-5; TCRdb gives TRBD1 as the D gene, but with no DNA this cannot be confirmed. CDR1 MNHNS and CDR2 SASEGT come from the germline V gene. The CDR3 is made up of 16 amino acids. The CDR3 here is CASSTSTGTSNQPQHF.

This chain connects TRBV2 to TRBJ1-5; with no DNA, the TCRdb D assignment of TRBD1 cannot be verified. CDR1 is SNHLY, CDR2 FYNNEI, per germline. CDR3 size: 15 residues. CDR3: CACTERQISNQPQHF.

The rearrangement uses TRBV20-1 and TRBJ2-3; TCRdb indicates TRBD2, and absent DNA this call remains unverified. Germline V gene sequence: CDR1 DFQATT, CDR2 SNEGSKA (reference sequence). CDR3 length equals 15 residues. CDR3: CSARLGASHTDTQYF.

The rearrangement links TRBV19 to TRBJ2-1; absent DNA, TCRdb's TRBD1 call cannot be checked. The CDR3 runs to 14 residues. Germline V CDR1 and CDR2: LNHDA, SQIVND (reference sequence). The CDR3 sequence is CASSLGDPPNEQFF.

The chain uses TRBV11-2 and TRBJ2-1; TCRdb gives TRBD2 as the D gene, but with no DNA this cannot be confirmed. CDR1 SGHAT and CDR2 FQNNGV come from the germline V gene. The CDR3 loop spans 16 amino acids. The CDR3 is CASSATGLAIHNEQFF.

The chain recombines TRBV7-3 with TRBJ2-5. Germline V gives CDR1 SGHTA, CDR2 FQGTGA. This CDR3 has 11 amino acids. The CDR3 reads CASSSMETQYF.

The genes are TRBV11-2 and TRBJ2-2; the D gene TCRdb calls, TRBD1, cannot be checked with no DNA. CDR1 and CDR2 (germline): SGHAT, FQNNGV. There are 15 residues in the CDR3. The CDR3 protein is CASSLVWGSTGELFF.

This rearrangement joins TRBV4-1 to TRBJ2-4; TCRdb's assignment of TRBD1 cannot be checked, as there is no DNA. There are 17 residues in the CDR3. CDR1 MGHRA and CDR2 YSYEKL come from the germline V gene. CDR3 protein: CASSQQSGRESKNIQYF.

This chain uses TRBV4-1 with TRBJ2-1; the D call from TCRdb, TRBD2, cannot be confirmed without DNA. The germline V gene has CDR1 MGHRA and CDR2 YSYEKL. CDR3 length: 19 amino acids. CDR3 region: CASSQEGLAGGGPYNEQFF.

The CDR3 protein is CASSGLAVRNEQFF. This chain connects TRBV12-3 or TRBV12-4 to TRBJ2-1; the TCRdb call, TRBD2, lacks DNA for checking. CDR3 length: 14 amino acids.

This CDR3 reads CASSPRAPNTGELFF. The rearrangement joins TRBV18 to TRBJ2-2; TCRdb outputs TRBD2, but without DNA this stays unchecked. The CDR3 covers 15 residues. CDR1 and CDR2 from the germline V gene are KGHSH and LQKENI.

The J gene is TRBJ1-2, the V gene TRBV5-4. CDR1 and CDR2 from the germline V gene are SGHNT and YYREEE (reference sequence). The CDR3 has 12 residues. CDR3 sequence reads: CASSDLIYGYTF.

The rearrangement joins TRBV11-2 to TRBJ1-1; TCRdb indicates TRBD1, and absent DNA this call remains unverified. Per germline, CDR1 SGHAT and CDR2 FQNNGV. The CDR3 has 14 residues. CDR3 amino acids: CASSLGWGATEAFF.

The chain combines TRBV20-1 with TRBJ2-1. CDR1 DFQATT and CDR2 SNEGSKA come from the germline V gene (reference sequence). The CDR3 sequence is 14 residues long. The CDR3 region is CSARRRGSYNEQFF.

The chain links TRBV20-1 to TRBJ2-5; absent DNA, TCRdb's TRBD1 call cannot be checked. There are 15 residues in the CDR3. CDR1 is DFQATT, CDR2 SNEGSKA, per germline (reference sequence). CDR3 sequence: CSARDLGVGQETQYF.

Here the CDR3 reads CASSPTGIAEAFF. The J gene is TRBJ1-1, the V gene TRBV2; the D call from TCRdb, TRBD1, cannot be confirmed without DNA. Germline V CDR1 and CDR2: SNHLY, FYNNEI. There are 13 residues in the CDR3. Looking up the rest from reference TRBV2 and TRBJ1-1 gives the full variable domain: EPEVTQTPSHQVTQMGQEVILRCVPISNHLYFYWYRQILGQKVEFLVSFYNNEISEKSEIFDDQFSVERPDGSNFTLKIRSTKLEDSAMYFCASSPTGIAEAFFGQGTRLTVV.